This TCR beta chain comes out of a study of patients and donors after allogeneic stem cell transplantation. MiXCR, applied by TCRdb to the RT-PCR reads, yields one record per CDR3 protein. This table has about 230,000 distinct CDR3 sequences, 12% to 15% appearing once. The sample holds many counts of this clonotype. Trimming took 6 bases from V and 0 from J, leaving 14 bases between them. The length of the CDR3 is 15 residues. CDR1 ENHRY and CDR2 SYGVKD come from the germline V gene. The chain uses TRBV10-3 and TRBJ1-1; tentatively, D is TRBD1 (5 bases). The sequence derives from a human donor who was either an allogeneic HSCT recipient or a stem cell or donor lymphocyte infusion donor (not recorded which). It is not recorded whose cells these are; they may come from a transplant donor. Sequences were obtained from blood, either unsorted or a sorted T cell fraction (not recorded which). CDR3 sequence (DNA): TGTGCCATCAGAGTGGGGACCAATTTGAACACTGAAGCTTTCTTT. Its protein product is CAIRVGTNLNTEAFF.